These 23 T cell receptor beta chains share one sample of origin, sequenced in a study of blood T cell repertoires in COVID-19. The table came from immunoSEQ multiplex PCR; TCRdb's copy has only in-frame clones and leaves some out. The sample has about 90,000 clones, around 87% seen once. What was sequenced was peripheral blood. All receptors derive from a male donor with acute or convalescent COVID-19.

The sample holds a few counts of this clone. The CDR3 region is CASSLGTGVQETQYF. CDR3 bases: TGTGCCAGCAGCTTGGGGACAGGGGTCCAAGAGACCCAGTACTTC. The chain carries TRBV11-3 and TRBJ2-5, with 10 bases identical to TRBD1. Germline assignment: CDR1 SGHNT and CDR2 YENEEA. This CDR3 region has 15 residues. V trimming: 3 bases; J trimming: 1 base; junction bases outside the gene matches: 2.

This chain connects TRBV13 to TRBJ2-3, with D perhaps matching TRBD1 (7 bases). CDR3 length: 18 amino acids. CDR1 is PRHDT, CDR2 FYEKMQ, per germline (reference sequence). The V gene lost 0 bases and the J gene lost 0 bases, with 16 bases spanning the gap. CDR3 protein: CASSLGWGDSSSTDTQYF. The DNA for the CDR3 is TGTGCCAGCAGCTTAGGGTGGGGGGACAGCTCTAGCACAGATACGCAGTATTTT.

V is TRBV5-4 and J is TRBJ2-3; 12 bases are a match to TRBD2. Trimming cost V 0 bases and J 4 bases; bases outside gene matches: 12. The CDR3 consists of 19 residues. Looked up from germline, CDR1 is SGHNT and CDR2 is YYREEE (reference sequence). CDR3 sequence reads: CASSLVLAGGFSISDTQYF. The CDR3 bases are TGTGCCAGCAGCTTGGTCCTAGCGGGGGGGTTTTCTATTTCAGATACGCAGTATTTT.

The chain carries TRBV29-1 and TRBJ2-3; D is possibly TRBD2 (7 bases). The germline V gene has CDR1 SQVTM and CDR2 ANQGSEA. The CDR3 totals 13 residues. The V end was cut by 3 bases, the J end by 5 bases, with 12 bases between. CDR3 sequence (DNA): TGCAGCGTTGAGGGGGGGCGGGGAGATACGCAGTATTTT. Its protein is CSVEGGRGDTQYF.

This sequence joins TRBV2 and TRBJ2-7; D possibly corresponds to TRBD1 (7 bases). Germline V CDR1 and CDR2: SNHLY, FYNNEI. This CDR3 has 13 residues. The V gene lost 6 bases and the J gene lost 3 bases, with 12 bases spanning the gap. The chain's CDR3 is CASSRGAVYEQYF. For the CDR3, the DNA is TGTGCCAGCAGCAGGGGGGCGGTCTACGAGCAGTACTTC. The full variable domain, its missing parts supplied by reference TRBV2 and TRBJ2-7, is EPEVTQTPSHQVTQMGQEVILRCVPISNHLYFYWYRQILGQKVEFLVSFYNNEISEKSEIFDDQFSVERPDGSNFTLKIRSTKLEDSAMYFCASSRGAVYEQYFGPGTRLTVT.

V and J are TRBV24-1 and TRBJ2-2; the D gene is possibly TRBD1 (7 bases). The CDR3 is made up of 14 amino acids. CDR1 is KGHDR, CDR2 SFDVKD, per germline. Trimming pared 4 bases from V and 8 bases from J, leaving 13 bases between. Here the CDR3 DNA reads TGTGCCACCAGTGACAGGGGGGCCGCAGGGGAGCTGTTTTTT. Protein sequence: CATSDRGAAGELFF.

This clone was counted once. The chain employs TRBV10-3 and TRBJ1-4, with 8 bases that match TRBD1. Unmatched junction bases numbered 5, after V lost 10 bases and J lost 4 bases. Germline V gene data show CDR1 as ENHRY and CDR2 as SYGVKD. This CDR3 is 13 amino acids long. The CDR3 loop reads CATRTGLNEKLFF. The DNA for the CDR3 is TGTGCCACACGGACAGGGCTTAATGAAAAACTGTTTTTT.

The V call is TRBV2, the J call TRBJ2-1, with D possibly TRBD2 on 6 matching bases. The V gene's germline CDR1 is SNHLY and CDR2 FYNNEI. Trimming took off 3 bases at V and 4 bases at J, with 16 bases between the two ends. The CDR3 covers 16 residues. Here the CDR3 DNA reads TGTGCCAGCAGTGAGTTCGTGGCGGGGTTGTACAATGAGCAGTTCTTC. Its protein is CASSEFVAGLYNEQFF.

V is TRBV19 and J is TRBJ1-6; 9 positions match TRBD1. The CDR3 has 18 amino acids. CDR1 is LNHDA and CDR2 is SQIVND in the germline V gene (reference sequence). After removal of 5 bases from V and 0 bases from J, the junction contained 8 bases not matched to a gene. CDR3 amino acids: CASSFTGGPSSYNSPLHF. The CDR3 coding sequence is TGTGCCAGTAGTTTCACAGGGGGCCCAAGCTCCTATAATTCACCCCTCCACTTT.

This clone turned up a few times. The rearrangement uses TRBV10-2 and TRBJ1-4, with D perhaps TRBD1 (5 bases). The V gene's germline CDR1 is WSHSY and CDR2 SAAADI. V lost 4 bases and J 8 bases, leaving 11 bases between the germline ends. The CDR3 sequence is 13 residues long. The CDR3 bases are TGCGCCAGCAGTGCGATTTGGGGCGAAAAACTGTTTTTT. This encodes CASSAIWGEKLFF.

CDR3 coding DNA: TGTGCCAGTAGCAGAGACAGGGTAGGCAATCAGCCCCAGCATTTT. It encodes CASSRDRVGNQPQHF. The chain is built from TRBV19 and TRBJ1-5; 7 bases align to TRBD1. V lost 6 bases to trimming and J lost 2 bases; unmatched junction nucleotides: 7. This CDR3 contains 15 residues. CDR1 LNHDA and CDR2 SQIVND come from the germline V gene (reference sequence).

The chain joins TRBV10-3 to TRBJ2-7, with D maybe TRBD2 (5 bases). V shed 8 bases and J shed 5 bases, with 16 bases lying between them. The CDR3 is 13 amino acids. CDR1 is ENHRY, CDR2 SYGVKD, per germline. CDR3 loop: CAIWESEAHEQYF. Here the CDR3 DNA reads TGTGCCATCTGGGAGTCGGAGGCCCACGAGCAGTACTTC.

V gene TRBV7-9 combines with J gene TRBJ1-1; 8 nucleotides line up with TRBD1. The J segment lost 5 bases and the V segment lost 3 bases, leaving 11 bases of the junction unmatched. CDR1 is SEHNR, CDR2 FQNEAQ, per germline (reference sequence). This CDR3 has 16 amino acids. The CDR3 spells CASSLGVDRGRTEAFF. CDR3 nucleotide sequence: TGTGCCAGCAGCTTGGGGGTTGACAGGGGTCGGACTGAAGCTTTCTTT.

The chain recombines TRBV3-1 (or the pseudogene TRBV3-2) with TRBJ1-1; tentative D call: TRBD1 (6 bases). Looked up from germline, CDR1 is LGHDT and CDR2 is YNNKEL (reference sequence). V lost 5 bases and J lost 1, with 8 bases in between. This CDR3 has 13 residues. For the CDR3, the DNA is TGTGCCAGCAGCTCGACAGGGAACACTGAAGCTTTCTTT. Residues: CASSSTGNTEAFF.

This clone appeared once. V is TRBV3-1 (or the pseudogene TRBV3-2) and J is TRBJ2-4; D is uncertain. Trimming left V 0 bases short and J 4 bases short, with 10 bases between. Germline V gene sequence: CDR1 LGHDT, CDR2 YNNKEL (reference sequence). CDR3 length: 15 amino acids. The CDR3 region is CASSQDPSTKNIQYF. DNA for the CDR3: TGTGCCAGCAGCCAAGACCCGTCAACTAAAAACATTCAGTACTTC.

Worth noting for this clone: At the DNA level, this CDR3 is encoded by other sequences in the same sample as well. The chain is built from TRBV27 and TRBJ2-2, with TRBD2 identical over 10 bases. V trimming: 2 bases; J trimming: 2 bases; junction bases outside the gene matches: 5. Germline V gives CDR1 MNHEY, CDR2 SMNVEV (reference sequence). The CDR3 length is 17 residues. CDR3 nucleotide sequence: TGTGCCAGCAGTTTACTCGGACTAGCGGATAACACCGGGGAGCTGTTTTTT. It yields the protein CASSLLGLADNTGELFF.

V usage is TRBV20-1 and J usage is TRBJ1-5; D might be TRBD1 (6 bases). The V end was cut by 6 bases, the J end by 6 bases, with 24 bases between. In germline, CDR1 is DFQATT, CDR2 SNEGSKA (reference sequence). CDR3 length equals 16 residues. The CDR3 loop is CSASEGGGPNSQPQHF. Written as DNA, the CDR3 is TGCAGTGCGAGTGAAGGGGGGGGGCCCAATAGTCAGCCCCAGCATTTT.

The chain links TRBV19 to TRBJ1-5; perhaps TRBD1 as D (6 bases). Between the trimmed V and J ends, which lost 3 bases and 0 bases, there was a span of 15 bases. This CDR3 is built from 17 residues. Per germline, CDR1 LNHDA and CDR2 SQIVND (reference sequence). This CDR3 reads CASSIRRQVNSNQPQHF. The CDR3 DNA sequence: TGTGCCAGTAGTATCCGACGACAGGTCAATAGCAATCAGCCCCAGCATTTT.

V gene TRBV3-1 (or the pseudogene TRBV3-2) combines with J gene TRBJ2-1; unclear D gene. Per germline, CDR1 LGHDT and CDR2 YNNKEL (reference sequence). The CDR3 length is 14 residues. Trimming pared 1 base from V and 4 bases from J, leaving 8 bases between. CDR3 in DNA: TGTGCCAGCAGCCAAGTCTATCAATACAATGAGCAGTTCTTC. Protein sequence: CASSQVYQYNEQFF.

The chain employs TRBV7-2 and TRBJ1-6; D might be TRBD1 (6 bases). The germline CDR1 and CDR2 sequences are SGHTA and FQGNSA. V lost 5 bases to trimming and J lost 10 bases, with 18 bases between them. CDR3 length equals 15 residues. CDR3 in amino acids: CASSPKQGGGSPLHF. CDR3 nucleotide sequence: TGTGCCAGCAGCCCGAAACAGGGTGGAGGATCACCCCTCCACTTT. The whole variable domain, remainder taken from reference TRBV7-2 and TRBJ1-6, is GAGVSQSPSNKVTEKGKDVELRCDPISGHTALYWYRQSLGQGLEFLIYFQGNSAPDKSGLPSDRFSAERTGGSVSTLTIQRTQQEDSAVYLCASSPKQGGGSPLHFGNGTRLTVT.

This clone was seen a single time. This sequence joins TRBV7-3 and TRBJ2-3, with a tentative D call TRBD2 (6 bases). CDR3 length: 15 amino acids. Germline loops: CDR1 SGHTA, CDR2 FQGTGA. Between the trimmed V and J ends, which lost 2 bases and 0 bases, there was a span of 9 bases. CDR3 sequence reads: CASSLGRGSTDTQYF. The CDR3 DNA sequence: TGTGCCAGCAGCTTAGGGCGGGGTAGCACAGATACGCAGTATTTT.

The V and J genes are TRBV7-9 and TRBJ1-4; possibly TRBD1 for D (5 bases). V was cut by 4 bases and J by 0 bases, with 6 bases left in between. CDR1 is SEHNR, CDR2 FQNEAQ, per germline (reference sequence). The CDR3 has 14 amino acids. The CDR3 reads CASSWGATNEKLFF. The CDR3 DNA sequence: TGTGCCAGCAGCTGGGGGGCAACTAATGAAAAACTGTTTTTT.

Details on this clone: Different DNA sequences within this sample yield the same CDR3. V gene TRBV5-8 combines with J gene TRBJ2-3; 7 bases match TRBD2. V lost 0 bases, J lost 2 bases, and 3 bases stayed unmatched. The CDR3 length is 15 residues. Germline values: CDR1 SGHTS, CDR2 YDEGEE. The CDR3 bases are TGTGCCAGCAGCTTGGCGGGGGGTCCCACAGATACGCAGTATTTT. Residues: CASSLAGGPTDTQYF.